This TCR beta chain comes out of a study of CD8+ T cells in alopecia areata. On the study more broadly: Tofacitinib exposure lasted 6 to 18 months, followed by 6 months off drug.

This clone has a handful of counts. Its antigen is unidentified. Treatment in this sample: oral pan-JAK inhibitor, 5-10 mg twice daily. Peripheral blood and lesional scalp punch biopsies were taken from alopecia areata patients. CDR1 and CDR2 from the germline V gene are SQVTM and ANQGSEA. The CDR3 extends over 11 amino acids. The germline V and J ends were trimmed by 3 bases and 8 bases, with 10 bases remaining between them. Study-wide results and limits: Researchers say the link of baseline CD8+ expansion to response remains uncertain, with one nonresponder. On tofacitinib, scalp and blood still held many of the expanded lesional clones.

Reverse transcription of extracted RNA yielded cDNA, which provided the sequencing template. Assay used: immunoSEQ multiplex PCR; TCRdb lists only in-frame clones, some missing. The data show 150,000 to 200,000 clones, approximately 59% seen once. V and J are TRBV29-1 and TRBJ1-2; perhaps TRBD1 as D (5 bases). The sample in question was CD4+ T cells sorted from blood, obtained at approximately week 61, from a patient treated with tofacitinib. This clonotype originated in a human donor with alopecia areata. Written as DNA, the CDR3 is TGCAGCGTTGAGCAGGGCCTGGGCTACACCTTC. Translated: CSVEQGLGYTF.